This TCR beta chain emerged from a study of cytomegalovirus exposure and HLA in healthy donors. Both 60 Vbeta primers and 13 Jbeta primers went into the PCR. The data were produced by immunoSEQ multiplex PCR, yet TCRdb's version contains in-frame clones alone and is incomplete. The data show 80,000 to 100,000 clones, over 75% seen once. CDR3 length equals 17 residues. J gave up 3 bases and V 6 bases, and 7 bases lay outside the gene matches. Germline V lookup: CDR1 MDHEN, CDR2 SYDVKM. The study, taken as a whole, reports: Reported findings show TCR beta sequences accurately forecast HLA-A and HLA-B alleles in most subjects. About 87% or about 30% of the time was how often most TCR beta V segments were productive, according to an earlier analysis. TCR beta V- and J-gene trimming was later associated with a missense DCLRE1C variant.

Concerning this clone: Its antigen is currently unknown.

The receptor was isolated from a man aged 35-49 years in good health and CMV-seropositive. The source material was PBMCs. The V and J genes are TRBV28 and TRBJ2-4, with TRBD2 matching 14 bases. In nucleotides, the CDR3 is TGTGCCAGCAGCCGACTAGCGGGGGGGCCTGACAAAAACATTCAGTACTTC. Its translation: CASSRLAGGPDKNIQYF.